Listed below are T cell receptor beta chains from one sample, sequenced in a study of blood T cell repertoires in COVID-19. Profiling relied on immunoSEQ multiplex PCR, and the TCRdb table lists in-frame clones only, not all of them. The sample lists fewer than 200,000 clones, around 89% seen once, with approximately 24% in the top ten. What was sequenced was peripheral blood. These receptors originate from a man aged 60 to 75 with acute or convalescent COVID-19. Each CDR3 is given with its conserved first and last residue. The D gene is left open where the match is weak. Where a row states a size, it is once, few, many or the class of an expanded clone; other rows omit it.

d_gene,len,abundance,j_gene,v_gene,CDR3aa,CDR3nt
NA,14,NA,TRBJ2-7,TRBV6-5,CASSHRTVTYEQYF,TGTGCCAGCAGCCATCGGACAGTAACCTACGAGCAGTACTTC
TRBD1,15,NA,TRBJ1-5,TRBV10-3,CAISAGGESNQPQHF,TGTGCCATCAGCGCAGGGGGCGAAAGCAATCAGCCCCAGCATTTT
NA,16,NA,TRBJ1-1,TRBV6-5,CASSYSVGAVSTEAFF,TGTGCCAGCAGTTACTCGGTGGGGGCTGTCAGCACTGAAGCTTTCTTT
NA,14,NA,TRBJ2-5,TRBV11-2,CASSPTGRWETQYF,TGTGCCAGCAGCCCCACAGGGAGATGGGAGACCCAGTACTTC
TRBD1,14,NA,TRBJ1-2,TRBV30,CAWSVGDRDYGYTF,TGTGCCTGGAGTGTAGGGGACAGAGATTATGGCTACACCTTC
NA,14,once,TRBJ1-2,TRBV5-1,CASSLGSRVAGYTF,TGCGCCAGCAGCTTGGGTAGCAGGGTCGCTGGCTACACCTTC
NA,14,NA,TRBJ2-2,TRBV27,CASSSTGYTGELFF,TGTGCCAGCAGTTCCACAGGGTACACCGGGGAGCTGTTTTTT
TRBD1,13,many,TRBJ2-7,TRBV25-1,CASRGQNTYEQYF,TGTGCCAGCAGGGGACAGAATACCTACGAGCAGTACTTC
NA,15,NA,TRBJ2-7,TRBV7-2,CASSSQTGPSYEQYF,TGTGCCAGCAGCTCGCAAACAGGTCCCTCCTACGAGCAGTACTTC
NA,13,NA,TRBJ1-2,TRBV12-3/TRBV12-4,CASSSYRAGGYTF,TGTGCCAGCAGTTCCTACAGGGCAGGGGGCTACACCTTC